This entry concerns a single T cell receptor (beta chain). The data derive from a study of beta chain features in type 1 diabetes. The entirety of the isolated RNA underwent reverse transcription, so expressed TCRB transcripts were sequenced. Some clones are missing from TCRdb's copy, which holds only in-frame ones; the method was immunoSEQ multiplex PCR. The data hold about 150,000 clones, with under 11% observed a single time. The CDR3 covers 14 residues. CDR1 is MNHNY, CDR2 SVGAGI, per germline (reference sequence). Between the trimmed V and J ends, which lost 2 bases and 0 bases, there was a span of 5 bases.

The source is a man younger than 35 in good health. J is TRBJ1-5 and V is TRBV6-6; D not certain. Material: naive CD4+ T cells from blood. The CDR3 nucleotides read TGTGCCAGCAGTTACGGCAATAGCAATCAGCCCCAGCATTTT. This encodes CASSYGNSNQPQHF.